Listed below are T cell receptor beta chains from one sample, sequenced in a study of response to subunit inactivated influenza vaccine. TCRdb fed the RT-PCR reads into MiXCR, producing one record per CDR3 protein. The sample contains around 850,000 distinct CDR3 sequences, around a sixth of which appear only once. The sample was PBMCs from blood, taken roughly 5 days after vaccination. The receptors originated from a man aged 50-59 years who received an inactivated influenza vaccine. Each CDR3 is given with its conserved first and last residue. The order of the fields is D gene, J gene, V gene, clone size, CDR3 DNA, CDR3 protein. The D gene is left open where the match is weak. The size entry is marked missing in some rows and otherwise reads once, few, many or a size class.

D: TRBD2; J: TRBJ2-7; V: TRBV2; size: few; DNA: TGTGCCAGCAGAAGACTAGCGGAAGGAGCCTACGAGCAGTACTTC; CDR3: CASRRLAEGAYEQYF
D: -; J: TRBJ1-1; V: TRBV5-1; size: many; DNA: TGCGCCAGCAGCTTGGACGGGGTCGGGGGCACTGAAGCTTTCTTT; CDR3: CASSLDGVGGTEAFF
D: -; J: TRBJ1-1; V: TRBV7-9; size: -; DNA: TGTGCCAGCAGCCCCTTAGGGATTGAAGCTTTCTTT; CDR3: CASSPLGIEAFF
D: -; J: TRBJ2-7; V: TRBV7-9; size: -; DNA: TGTGCCAGCAGCTTCGCTTCGCAAGAGCAGTACTTC; CDR3: CASSFASQEQYF
D: TRBD2; J: TRBJ2-1; V: TRBV4-2; size: few; DNA: TGTGCCAGCAGCCAATCTCTCGGTTTCAGCGGGAGCTACAATGAGCAGTTCTTC; CDR3: CASSQSLGFSGSYNEQFF
D: TRBD1; J: TRBJ2-4; V: TRBV28; size: few; DNA: TGTGCCAGCAACAACCCCGGGACAGCGACCCAAAACATTCAGTACTTC; CDR3: CASNNPGTATQNIQYF
D: TRBD2; J: TRBJ2-3; V: TRBV24-1; size: few; DNA: TGTGCCACCAGTGACTGGACTAGCGGGACTAGCACAGATACGCAGTATTTT; CDR3: CATSDWTSGTSTDTQYF
D: -; J: TRBJ2-5; V: TRBV29-1; size: many; DNA: TGCAGCGCACAGGGGGGGGAGACCCAGTACTTC; CDR3: CSAQGGETQYF
D: -; J: TRBJ2-7; V: TRBV29-1; size: many; DNA: TGCAGCGTTGTTACCAGGAGCTCCTACGAGCAGTACTTC; CDR3: CSVVTRSSYEQYF
D: TRBD2; J: TRBJ2-3; V: TRBV2; size: -; DNA: TGTGCCAGCAGGAAGGGACTAGCGGGGGGGACAGATACGCAGTATTTT; CDR3: CASRKGLAGGTDTQYF
D: -; J: TRBJ2-3; V: TRBV20-1; size: few; DNA: TGCAGTGCTAGAGATGGGCTACTAGCCAATACGCAGTATTTT; CDR3: CSARDGLLANTQYF
D: -; J: TRBJ2-1; V: TRBV12-3/TRBV12-4; size: -; DNA: TGTGCCAGCACCAAATTGGGGCTTAACAATGAGCAGTTCTTC; CDR3: CASTKLGLNNEQFF
D: TRBD1; J: TRBJ2-2; V: TRBV12-3/TRBV12-4; size: -; DNA: TGTGCCAGCAGTTCCGGGACAGACACCGGGGAGCTGTTTTTT; CDR3: CASSSGTDTGELFF
D: -; J: TRBJ2-7; V: TRBV7-9; size: -; DNA: TGTGCCAGCAGCTCAGGGGTCTTCGAGCAGTACTTC; CDR3: CASSSGVFEQYF
D: -; J: TRBJ2-5; V: TRBV29-1; size: many; DNA: TGCAGCGTTGAAGCTGTCGGGGACCTCCAAGAGACCCAGTACTTC; CDR3: CSVEAVGDLQETQYF
D: -; J: TRBJ2-2; V: TRBV15; size: -; DNA: TGTGCCACCAGCAGAGAGAGGTGGACCGGGGAGCTGTTTTTT; CDR3: CATSRERWTGELFF
D: TRBD2; J: TRBJ2-7; V: TRBV5-5; size: few; DNA: TGTGCCAGCAACCGACTAGCGGGGGCCTACGAGCAGTACTTC; CDR3: CASNRLAGAYEQYF
D: TRBD1; J: TRBJ1-5; V: TRBV2; size: many; DNA: TGTGCCAGCAGCGCAGACAGGGAAGGACAGCCCCAGCATTTT; CDR3: CASSADREGQPQHF
D: -; J: TRBJ2-7; V: TRBV7-9; size: few; DNA: TGTGCCAGCAGCTTAGTACAGATGAGCGAGCAGTACTTC; CDR3: CASSLVQMSEQYF
D: -; J: TRBJ2-2; V: TRBV3-1; size: few; DNA: TGTGCCAGCAGCCAAGCCGGGAGTAGGGCCGGGGAGCTGTTTTTT; CDR3: CASSQAGSRAGELFF
D: -; J: TRBJ2-3; V: TRBV4-3; size: few; DNA: TGCGCCAGCAGCCACGGAGCCGGGAGTTCAACAGATACGCAGTATTTT; CDR3: CASSHGAGSSTDTQYF
D: TRBD2; J: TRBJ2-1; V: TRBV20-1; size: -; DNA: TGCAGTGCTAGACCTGGACTAGCGGGAGGCCTCTCCTACAATGAGCAGTTCTTC; CDR3: CSARPGLAGGLSYNEQFF
D: TRBD1; J: TRBJ1-6; V: TRBV12-3/TRBV12-4; size: many; DNA: TGTGCCAGCAGCCCGACAGGGTTCGCGAATTCACCCCTCCACTTT; CDR3: CASSPTGFANSPLHF
D: TRBD2; J: TRBJ2-4; V: TRBV20-1; size: -; DNA: TGCAGTGCTAGAGTCCTAGCGGGGGTTAACATTCAGTACTTC; CDR3: CSARVLAGVNIQYF
D: -; J: TRBJ2-7; V: TRBV2; size: -; DNA: TGTGCCAGCAATCATGGCAGGGCGCTAGGCTACGAGCAGTACTTC; CDR3: CASNHGRALGYEQYF
D: -; J: TRBJ2-7; V: TRBV5-1; size: few; DNA: TGCGCCAGCAGCTTGGATCCGGGGGCTGACGAGCAGTACTTC; CDR3: CASSLDPGADEQYF
D: -; J: TRBJ2-6; V: TRBV11-1; size: few; DNA: TGTGCCAGCAGGGCCCTTGACACGGGACCGAATCAGGCTGGGGCCAACGTCCTGACTTTC; CDR3: CASRALDTGPNQAGANVLTF
D: -; J: TRBJ2-2; V: TRBV9; size: -; DNA: TGTGCCAGCAGAGTGGGGCCGAACACCGGGGAGCTGTTTTTT; CDR3: CASRVGPNTGELFF
D: -; J: TRBJ2-7; V: TRBV28; size: -; DNA: TGTGCCAGCACGGGCGGGACCTACGAGCAGTACTTC; CDR3: CASTGGTYEQYF
D: TRBD2; J: TRBJ2-1; V: TRBV28; size: once; DNA: TGTGCCAGCAGGTCCACCCCCACCCTAGCGGGAGACTACAATGAGCAGTTCTTC; CDR3: CASRSTPTLAGDYNEQFF